The 8 T cell receptor beta chains below all came from one sample that was sequenced in a study of CD4 T cell repertoires in COVID-19. The memory T cells were sequenced right after ex vivo isolation, without culture. Sequencing was performed with immunoSEQ multiplex PCR; in TCRdb, only in-frame clones are kept and a portion is missing. The table records more than 20,000 clones, approximately 93% of them present only once. The sequences come from circulating follicular helper CD4+ T cells (cTfh) from blood, collected before the COVID-19 pandemic. Receptors were obtained from a human donor who had COVID-19.

In its sample, this clone was seen a few times. The V gene is TRBV6-6, the J gene TRBJ2-7, with 10 bases fitting TRBD1. J lost 5 bases, V lost 4 bases, and 5 bases had no gene match. CDR3 size: 14 residues. Germline CDR1 reads MNHNY; CDR2 reads SVGAGI (reference sequence). The CDR3 protein is CASSFGTGVDEQYF. The CDR3 region has the DNA TGTGCCAGCAGTTTTGGGACAGGGGTCGACGAGCAGTACTTC.

Points on this clone: Likely a read error: the CDR3 ends without its conserved phenylalanine or tryptophan. This chain links TRBV7-2 with TRBJ1-1; 7 bases agree with TRBD1. Germline loops: CDR1 SGHTA, CDR2 FQGNSA. Germline trimming cut 1 base from V and 4 bases from J; bases unmatched to any gene: 3. This CDR3 region has 14 residues. Here the CDR3 reads CASSLEGGTTEAFL. The CDR3 nucleotides read TGTGCCAGCAGCTTAGAAGGGGGCACCACTGAAGCTTTCCTT.

J is TRBJ2-3 and V is TRBV5-1; TRBD2 matches 7 bases. CDR3 length: 14 amino acids. Germline V gene sequence: CDR1 SGHRS, CDR2 YFSETQ. Losses at the gene ends were 4 bases for V and 7 bases for J; bases not matched to a gene: 9. CDR3 loop: CASSQSGEWYTQYF. The CDR3 DNA reads as TGCGCCAGCAGCCAAAGCGGGGAGTGGTATACGCAGTATTTT.

V gene TRBV6-5 combines with J gene TRBJ2-3; possibly TRBD1 for D (5 bases). Germline lookup yields CDR1 MNHEY and CDR2 SVGAGI. The CDR3 is made up of 15 amino acids. V was pared by 5 bases and J by 0 bases, with 12 bases between. For the CDR3, the DNA is TGTGCCAGCAGTCGGACACTCATTAGCACAGATACGCAGTATTTT. Its translation: CASSRTLISTDTQYF.

CDR3 nucleotides: TGTGCCAGCAGCTGGACAGACTCTACGTGGTCGGCCAAAAACATTCAGTACTTC. Its protein is CASSWTDSTWSAKNIQYF. The V gene is TRBV5-4, the J gene TRBJ2-4; possible D gene TRBD1, 6 bases. Germline V CDR1 and CDR2: SGHNT, YYREEE (reference sequence). Trimming stripped 3 bases from V and 1 base from J, with 20 bases between. This CDR3 region has 18 residues.

This clone has just one count. The chain combines TRBV11-2 with TRBJ2-5; 11 bases match TRBD1. The CDR3 contains 15 residues. V gave up 5 bases and J gave up 6 bases; unmatched junction bases: 8. Germline V gene data show CDR1 as SGHAT and CDR2 as FQNNGV. DNA for the CDR3: TGTGCCAGCAGCCATGGACAGGGGGCTGAAAAGACCCAGTACTTC. Translation gives CASSHGQGAEKTQYF.

The gene calls are TRBV19 and TRBJ1-1, with 8 bases aligning to TRBD1. Germline V CDR1 and CDR2: LNHDA, SQIVND (reference sequence). After removal of 5 bases from V and 0 bases from J, the junction contained 5 bases not matched to a gene. The CDR3 length is 15 residues. This CDR3 is CASSFRTGMNTEAFF. DNA for the CDR3: TGTGCCAGTAGTTTCAGGACAGGGATGAACACTGAAGCTTTCTTT.

The chain's CDR3 is CASSLAHGLAGVEQYF. The CDR3 DNA is TGTGCCAGCAGCTTAGCCCACGGACTAGCGGGAGTCGAGCAGTACTTC. This chain links TRBV11-2 with TRBJ2-7; 13 bases are a match to TRBD2. Germline trimming cut 1 base from V and 6 bases from J; bases unmatched to any gene: 6. This CDR3 comprises 16 residues. CDR1 is SGHAT, CDR2 FQNNGV, per germline.